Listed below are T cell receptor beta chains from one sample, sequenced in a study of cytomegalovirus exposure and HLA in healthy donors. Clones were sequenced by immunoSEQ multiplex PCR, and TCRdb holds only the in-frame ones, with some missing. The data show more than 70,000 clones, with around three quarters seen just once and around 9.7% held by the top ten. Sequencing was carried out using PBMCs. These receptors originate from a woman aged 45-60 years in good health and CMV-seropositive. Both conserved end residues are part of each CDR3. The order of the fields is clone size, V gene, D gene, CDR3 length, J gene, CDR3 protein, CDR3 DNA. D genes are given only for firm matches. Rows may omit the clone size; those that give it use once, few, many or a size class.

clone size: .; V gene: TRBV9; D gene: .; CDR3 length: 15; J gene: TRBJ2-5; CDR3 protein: CASSVDGSLRETQYF; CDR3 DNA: TGTGCCAGCAGCGTAGATGGGAGTCTAAGAGAGACCCAGTACTTC
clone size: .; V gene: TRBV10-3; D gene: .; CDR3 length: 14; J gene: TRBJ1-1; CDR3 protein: CAISVGGEGTEAFF; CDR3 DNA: TGTGCCATCAGTGTTGGGGGCGAAGGCACTGAAGCTTTCTTT
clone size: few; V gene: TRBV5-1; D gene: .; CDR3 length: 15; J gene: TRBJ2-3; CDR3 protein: CASSLGAGDTDTQYF; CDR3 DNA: TGCGCCAGCAGCCTTGGGGCCGGTGACACAGATACGCAGTATTTT
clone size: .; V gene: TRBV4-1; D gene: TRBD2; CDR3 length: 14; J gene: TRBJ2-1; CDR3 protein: CASSPSGTSNEQFF; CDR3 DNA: TGCGCCAGCAGCCCTTCCGGGACTAGCAATGAGCAGTTCTTC
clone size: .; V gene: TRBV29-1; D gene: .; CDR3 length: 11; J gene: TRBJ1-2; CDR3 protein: CSAYRDYGYTF; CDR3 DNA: TGCAGCGCATACAGGGATTATGGCTACACCTTC
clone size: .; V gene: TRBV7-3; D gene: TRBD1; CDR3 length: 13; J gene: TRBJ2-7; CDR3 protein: CASSTDRLYEQYF; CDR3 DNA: TGTGCCAGCAGCACGGACAGGCTCTACGAGCAGTACTTC
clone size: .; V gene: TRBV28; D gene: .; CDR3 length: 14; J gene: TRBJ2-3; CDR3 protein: CASSLPPLSDTQYF; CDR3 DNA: TGTGCCAGCAGTTTACCTCCTCTCTCAGATACGCAGTATTTT
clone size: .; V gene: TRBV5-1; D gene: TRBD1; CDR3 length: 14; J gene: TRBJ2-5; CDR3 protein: CASSPGTEQETQYF; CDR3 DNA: TGCGCCAGCAGCCCGGGGACAGAGCAAGAGACCCAGTACTTC
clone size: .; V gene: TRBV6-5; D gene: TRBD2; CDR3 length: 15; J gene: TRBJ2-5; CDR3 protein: CASRLAGGSQETQYF; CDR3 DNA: TGTGCCAGCAGGCTAGCGGGGGGGAGCCAAGAGACCCAGTACTTC
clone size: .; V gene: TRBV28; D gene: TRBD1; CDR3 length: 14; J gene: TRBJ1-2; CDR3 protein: CASSQETGATGYTF; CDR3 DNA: TGTGCCAGCAGTCAAGAAACAGGGGCGACTGGCTACACCTTC
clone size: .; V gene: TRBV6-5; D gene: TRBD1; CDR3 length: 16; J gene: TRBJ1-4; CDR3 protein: CASSYQTGALNEKLFF; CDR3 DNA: TGTGCCAGCAGTTATCAGACAGGGGCTTTAAATGAAAAACTGTTTTTT
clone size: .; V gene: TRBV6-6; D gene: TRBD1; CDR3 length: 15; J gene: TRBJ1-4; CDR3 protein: CASSSGQGVNEKLFF; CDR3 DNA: TGTGCCAGCAGCTCCGGACAGGGTGTTAATGAAAAACTGTTTTTT
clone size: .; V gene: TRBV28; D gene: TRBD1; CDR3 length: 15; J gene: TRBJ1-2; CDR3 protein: CASSVDRELSYGYTF; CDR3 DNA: TGTGCCAGCAGTGTGGACAGGGAGCTGAGCTATGGCTACACCTTC
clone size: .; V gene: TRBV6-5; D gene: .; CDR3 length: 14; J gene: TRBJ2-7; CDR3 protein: CASAQGLSSYEQYF; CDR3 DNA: TGTGCCAGCGCCCAGGGTCTGAGCTCCTACGAGCAGTACTTC
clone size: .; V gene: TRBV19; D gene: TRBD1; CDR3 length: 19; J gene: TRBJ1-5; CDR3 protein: CASNFRPGQGGYSNQPQHF; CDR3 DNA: TGTGCCAGTAATTTTCGACCGGGACAGGGGGGTTATAGCAATCAGCCCCAGCATTTT
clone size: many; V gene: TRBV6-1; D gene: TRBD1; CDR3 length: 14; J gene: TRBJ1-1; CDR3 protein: CASSGTGWSTEAFF; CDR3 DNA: TGTGCCAGCAGTGGGACAGGGTGGAGCACTGAAGCTTTCTTT
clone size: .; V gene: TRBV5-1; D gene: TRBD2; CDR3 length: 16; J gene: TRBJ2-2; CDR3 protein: CASSGSASGNTGELFF; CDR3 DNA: TGCGCCAGCAGCGGTTCGGCTAGCGGGAACACCGGGGAGCTGTTTTTT
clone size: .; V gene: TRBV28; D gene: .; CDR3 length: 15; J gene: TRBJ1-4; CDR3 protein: CASSVPRGPNEKLFF; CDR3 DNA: TGTGCCAGCAGTGTCCCCAGGGGTCCTAATGAAAAACTGTTTTTT
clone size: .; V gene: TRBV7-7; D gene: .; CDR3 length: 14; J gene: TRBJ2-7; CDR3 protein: CASSPSDSSYEQYF; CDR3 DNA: TGTGCCAGCAGTCCTAGCGATAGCTCCTACGAGCAGTACTTC
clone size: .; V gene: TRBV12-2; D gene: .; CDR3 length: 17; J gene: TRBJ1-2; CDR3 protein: CASRSWLETEFDYGYTF; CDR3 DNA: TGTGCAAGTCGCTCCTGGCTTGAGACAGAGTTTGACTATGGCTACACCTTC
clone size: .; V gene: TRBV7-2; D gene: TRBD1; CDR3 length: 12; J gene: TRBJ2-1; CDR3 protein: CASSRTGREQFF; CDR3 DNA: TGTGCCAGCAGTCGGACAGGGCGTGAGCAGTTCTTC
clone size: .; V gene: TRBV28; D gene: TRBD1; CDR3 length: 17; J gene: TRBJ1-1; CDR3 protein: CASSQAGQGAIYTEAFF; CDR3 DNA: TGTGCCAGCAGCCAAGCGGGACAGGGGGCGATTTACACTGAAGCTTTCTTT
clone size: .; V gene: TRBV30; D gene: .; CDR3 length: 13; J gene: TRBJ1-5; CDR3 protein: CAWSRDDRQPQHF; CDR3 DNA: TGTGCCTGGAGTCGGGATGATCGGCAGCCCCAGCATTTT
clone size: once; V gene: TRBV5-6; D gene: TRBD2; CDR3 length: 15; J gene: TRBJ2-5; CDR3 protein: CASSFMGTSRETQYF; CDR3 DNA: TGTGCCAGCAGCTTTATGGGGACTAGCAGAGAGACCCAGTACTTC
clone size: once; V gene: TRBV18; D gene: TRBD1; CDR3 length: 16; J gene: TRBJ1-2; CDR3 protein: CASSPTKATGDYGYTF; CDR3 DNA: TGTGCCAGCTCACCAACAAAGGCGACAGGGGACTATGGCTACACCTTC
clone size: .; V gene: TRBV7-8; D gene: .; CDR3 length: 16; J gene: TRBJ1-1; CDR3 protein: CASSPTGGARGTEAFF; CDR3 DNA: TGTGCCAGCAGCCCGACTGGGGGGGCGCGGGGCACTGAAGCTTTCTTT
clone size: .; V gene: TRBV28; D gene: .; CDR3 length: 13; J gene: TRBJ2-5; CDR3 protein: CASSLSQRETQYF; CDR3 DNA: TGTGCCAGCAGTTTATCACAGAGAGAGACCCAGTACTTC
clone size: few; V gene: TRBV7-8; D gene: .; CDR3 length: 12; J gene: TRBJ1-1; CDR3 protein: CASSADGAEAFF; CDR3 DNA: TGTGCCAGCAGCGCCGACGGGGCTGAAGCTTTCTTT
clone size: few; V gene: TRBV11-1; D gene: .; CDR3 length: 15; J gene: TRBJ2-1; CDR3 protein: CASSLGGEVLNEQFF; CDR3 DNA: TGTGCCAGCAGCTTAGGCGGGGAGGTCTTAAATGAGCAGTTCTTC
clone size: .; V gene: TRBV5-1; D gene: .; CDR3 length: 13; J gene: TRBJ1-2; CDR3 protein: CASSPRGTYGYTF; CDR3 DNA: TGCGCCAGCAGCCCGCGGGGCACTTATGGCTACACCTTC
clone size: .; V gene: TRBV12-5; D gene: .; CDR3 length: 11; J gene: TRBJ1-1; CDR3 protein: CASGLNGRAFF; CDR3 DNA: TGTGCTAGTGGTTTAAATGGGAGAGCTTTCTTT
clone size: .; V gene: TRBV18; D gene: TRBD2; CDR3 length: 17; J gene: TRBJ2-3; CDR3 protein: CASSRLTSGVITDTQYF; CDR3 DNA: TGTGCCAGCTCACGACTGACTAGCGGGGTAATCACAGATACGCAGTATTTT
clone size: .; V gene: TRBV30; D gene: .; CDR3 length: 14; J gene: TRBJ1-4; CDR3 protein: CAWSVNRYNEKLFF; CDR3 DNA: TGTGCCTGGAGTGTTAACCGCTATAATGAAAAACTGTTTTTT
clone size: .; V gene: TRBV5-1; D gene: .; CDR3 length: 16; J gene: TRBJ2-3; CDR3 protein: CASSRQTEPVTDTQYF; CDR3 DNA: TGCGCCAGCAGCAGACAGACTGAGCCGGTCACAGATACGCAGTATTTT
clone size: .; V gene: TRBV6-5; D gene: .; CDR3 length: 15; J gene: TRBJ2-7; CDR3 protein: CASSYSYRVSNEQYF; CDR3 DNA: TGTGCCAGCAGTTACTCGTACAGGGTGTCCAACGAGCAGTACTTC
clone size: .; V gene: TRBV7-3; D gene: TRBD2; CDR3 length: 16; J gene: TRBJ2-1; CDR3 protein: CASSLTRLAGVNEQFF; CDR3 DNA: TGTGCCAGCAGCTTAACCCGACTAGCGGGAGTAAATGAGCAGTTCTTC
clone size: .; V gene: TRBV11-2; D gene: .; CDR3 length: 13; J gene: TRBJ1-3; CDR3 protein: CASSLGGGNTIYF; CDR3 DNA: TGTGCCAGCAGCTTAGGCGGCGGAAACACCATATATTTT
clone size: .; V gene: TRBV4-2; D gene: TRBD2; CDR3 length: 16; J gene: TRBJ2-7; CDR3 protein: CASSQVASSGSNEQYF; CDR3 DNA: TGTGCCAGCAGCCAAGTGGCTTCTAGCGGGAGTAACGAGCAGTACTTC
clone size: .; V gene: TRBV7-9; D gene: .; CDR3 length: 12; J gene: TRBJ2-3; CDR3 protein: CASSRSTRMQYF; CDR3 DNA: TGTGCCAGCAGCCGTTCCACGCGTATGCAGTATTTT
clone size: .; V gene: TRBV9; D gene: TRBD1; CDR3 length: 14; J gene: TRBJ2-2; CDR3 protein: CASSQGQGHGELFF; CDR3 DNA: TGTGCCAGCAGCCAGGGACAGGGCCACGGGGAGCTGTTTTTT
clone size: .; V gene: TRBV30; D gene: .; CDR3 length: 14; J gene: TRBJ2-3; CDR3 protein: CAWTRGTSTDTQYF; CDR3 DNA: TGTGCCTGGACGAGGGGGACCAGCACAGATACGCAGTATTTT
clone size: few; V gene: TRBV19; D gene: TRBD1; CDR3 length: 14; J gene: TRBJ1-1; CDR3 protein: CASSVQGAGTEAFF; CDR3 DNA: TGTGCCAGTAGTGTCCAGGGGGCGGGAACTGAAGCTTTCTTT
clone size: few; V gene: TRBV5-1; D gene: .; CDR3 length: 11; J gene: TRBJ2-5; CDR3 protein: CASSSQETQYF; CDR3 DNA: TGCGCCAGCAGCTCGCAAGAGACCCAGTACTTC
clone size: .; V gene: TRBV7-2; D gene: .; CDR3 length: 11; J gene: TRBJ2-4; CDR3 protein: CASSVGNIQYF; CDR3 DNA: TGTGCCAGCAGCGTGGGCAACATTCAGTACTTC
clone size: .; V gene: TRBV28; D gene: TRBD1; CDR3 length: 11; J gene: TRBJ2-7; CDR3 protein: CASRTGNEQYF; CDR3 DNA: TGTGCCAGCAGGACAGGGAACGAGCAGTACTTC
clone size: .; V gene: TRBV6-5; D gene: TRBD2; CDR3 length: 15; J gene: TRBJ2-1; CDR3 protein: CASSYALAADNEQFF; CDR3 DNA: TGTGCCAGCAGTTATGCCCTAGCGGCAGACAATGAGCAGTTCTTC
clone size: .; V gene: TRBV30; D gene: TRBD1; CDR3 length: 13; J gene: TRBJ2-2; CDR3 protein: CASQGAVTGELFF; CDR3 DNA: TGTGCCTCTCAGGGGGCCGTCACCGGGGAGCTGTTTTTT
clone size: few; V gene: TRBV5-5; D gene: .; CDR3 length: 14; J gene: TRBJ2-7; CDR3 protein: CASSNRVGSYEQYF; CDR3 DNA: TGTGCCAGCAGCAACAGGGTTGGTTCCTACGAGCAGTACTTC
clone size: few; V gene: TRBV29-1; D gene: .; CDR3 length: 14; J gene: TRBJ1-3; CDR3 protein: CSGIDTGSGNTIYF; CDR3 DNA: TGCAGCGGGATCGACACCGGCTCTGGAAACACCATATATTTT
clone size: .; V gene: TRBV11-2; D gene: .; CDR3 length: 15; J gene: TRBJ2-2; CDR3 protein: CASSLASDNTGELFF; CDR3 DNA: TGTGCCAGCAGCTTGGCCAGCGATAACACCGGGGAGCTGTTTTTT
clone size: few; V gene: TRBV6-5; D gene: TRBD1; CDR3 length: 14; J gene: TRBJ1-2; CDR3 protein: CASSSQTGSGGYTF; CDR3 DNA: TGTGCCAGCAGCTCCCAGACAGGGAGCGGTGGCTACACCTTC
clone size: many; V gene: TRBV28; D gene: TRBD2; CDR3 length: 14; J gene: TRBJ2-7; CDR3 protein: CASSSGTSPSEQYF; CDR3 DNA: TGTGCCAGCAGTTCTGGGACTAGTCCCTCCGAGCAGTACTTC